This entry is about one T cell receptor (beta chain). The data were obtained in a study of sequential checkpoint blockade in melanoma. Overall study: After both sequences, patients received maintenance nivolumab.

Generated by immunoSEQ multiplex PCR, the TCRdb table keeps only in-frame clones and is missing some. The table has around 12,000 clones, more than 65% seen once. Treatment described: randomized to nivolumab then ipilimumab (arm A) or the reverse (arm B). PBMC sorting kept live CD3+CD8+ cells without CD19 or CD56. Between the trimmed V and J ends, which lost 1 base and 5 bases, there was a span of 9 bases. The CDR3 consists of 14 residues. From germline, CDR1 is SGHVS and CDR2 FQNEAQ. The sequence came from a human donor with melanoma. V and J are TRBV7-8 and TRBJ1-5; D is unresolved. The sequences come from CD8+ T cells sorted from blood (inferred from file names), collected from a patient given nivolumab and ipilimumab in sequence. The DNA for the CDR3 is TGTGCCAGCAGCTTAGAAGCTTCGCATCAGCCCCAGCATTTT. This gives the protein CASSLEASHQPQHF.